Sequencing of this T cell receptor (beta chain) was carried out in a study of T cell responses to AZD1222 COVID-19 vaccine. Worth noting for this clone: Its target is unknown.

Overall study results and limits: Nearly half of the spike-specific TCRs reportedly recognize variant regions that carry no mutations. Every sample of the repertoires postdated the peak T cell response. Donors were largely white British and mainly female; clonal diversity was possibly underestimated.

Second-dose groups at about 4 or about 12 weeks were pooled. Repertoires were generated with immunoSEQ multiplex PCR, while TCRdb's copy carries only in-frame clones and drops some. Of about 100,000 clones in the sample, nearly 90% were seen once. This clonotype was obtained from an adult who received the AZD1222 COVID-19 vaccine. The material was peripheral blood, obtained 28 days after the second AZD1222 dose.

The CDR3 nucleotides are TGTGCCAGCAGCTTAGGGACGGATAGCAATCAGCCCCAGCATTTT. Residues: CASSLGTDSNQPQHF. The V and J genes are TRBV5-5 and TRBJ1-5, with a tentative D call TRBD1 (5 bases). The CDR3 runs 15 residues. V gave up 2 bases and J gave up 0 bases, with 9 bases separating them. Germline values: CDR1 SGHKS, CDR2 YYEKEE (reference sequence). Together with reference TRBV5-5 and TRBJ1-5, the CDR3 gives the full variable domain: DAGVTQSPTHLIKTRGQQVTLRCSPISGHKSVSWYQQVLGQGPQFIFQYYEKEERGRGNFPDRFSARQFPNYSSELNVNALLLGDSALYLCASSLGTDSNQPQHFGDGTRLSIL.